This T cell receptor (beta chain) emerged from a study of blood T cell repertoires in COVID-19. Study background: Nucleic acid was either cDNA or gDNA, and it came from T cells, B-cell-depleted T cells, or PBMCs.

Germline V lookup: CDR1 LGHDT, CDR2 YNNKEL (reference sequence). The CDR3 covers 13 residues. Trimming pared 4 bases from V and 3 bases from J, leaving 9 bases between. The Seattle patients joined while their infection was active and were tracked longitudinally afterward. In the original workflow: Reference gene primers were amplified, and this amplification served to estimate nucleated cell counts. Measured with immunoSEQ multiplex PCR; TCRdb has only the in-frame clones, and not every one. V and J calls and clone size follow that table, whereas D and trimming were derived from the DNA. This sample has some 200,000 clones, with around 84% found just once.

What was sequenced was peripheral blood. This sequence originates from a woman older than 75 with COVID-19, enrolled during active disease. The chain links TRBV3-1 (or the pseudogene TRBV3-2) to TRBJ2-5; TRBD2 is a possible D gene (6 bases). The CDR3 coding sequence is TGTGCCAGCAGCCTTCGCGGGGAAGAGACCCAGTACTTC. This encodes CASSLRGEETQYF.